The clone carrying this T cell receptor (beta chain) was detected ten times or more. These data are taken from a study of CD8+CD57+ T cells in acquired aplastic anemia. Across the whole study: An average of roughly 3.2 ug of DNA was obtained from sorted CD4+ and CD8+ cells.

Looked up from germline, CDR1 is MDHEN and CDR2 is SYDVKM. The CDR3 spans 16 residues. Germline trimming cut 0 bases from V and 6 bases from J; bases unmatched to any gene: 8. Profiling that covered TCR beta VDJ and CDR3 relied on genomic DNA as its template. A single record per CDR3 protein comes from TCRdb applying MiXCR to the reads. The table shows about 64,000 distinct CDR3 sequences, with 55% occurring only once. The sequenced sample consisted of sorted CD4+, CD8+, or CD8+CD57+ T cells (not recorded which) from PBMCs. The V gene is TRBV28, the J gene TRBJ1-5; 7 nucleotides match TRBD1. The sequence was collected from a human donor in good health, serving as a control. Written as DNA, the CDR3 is TGTGCCAGCAGTTTATGGACGAACAGGGGCGCTCAGCCCCAGCATTTT. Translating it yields CASSLWTNRGAQPQHF.